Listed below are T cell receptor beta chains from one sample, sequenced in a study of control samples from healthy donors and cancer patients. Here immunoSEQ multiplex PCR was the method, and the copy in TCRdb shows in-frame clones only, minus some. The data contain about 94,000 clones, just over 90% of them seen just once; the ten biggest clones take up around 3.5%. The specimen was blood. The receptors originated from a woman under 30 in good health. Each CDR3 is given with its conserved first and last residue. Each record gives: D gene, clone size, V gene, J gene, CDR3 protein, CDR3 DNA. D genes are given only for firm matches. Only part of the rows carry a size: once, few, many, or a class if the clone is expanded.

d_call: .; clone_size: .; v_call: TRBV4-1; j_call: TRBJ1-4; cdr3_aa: CASSNRGGNEKLFF; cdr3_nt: TGCGCCAGCAGCAATAGGGGTGGTAATGAAAAACTGTTTTTT
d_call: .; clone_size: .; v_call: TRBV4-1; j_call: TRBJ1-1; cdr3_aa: CASSQYSGQDTEAFF; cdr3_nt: TGCGCCAGCAGCCAGTATAGCGGTCAGGACACTGAAGCTTTCTTT
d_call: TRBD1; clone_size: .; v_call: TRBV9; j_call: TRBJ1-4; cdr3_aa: CASSEQGADGEKLFF; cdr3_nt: TGTGCCAGCAGCGAACAGGGGGCAGACGGTGAAAAACTGTTTTTT
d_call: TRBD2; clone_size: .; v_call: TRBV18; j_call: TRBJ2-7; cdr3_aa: CASSRSGGASVPYEQYF; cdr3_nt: TGTGCCAGCTCTCGATCGGGGGGGGCGTCGGTCCCCTACGAGCAGTACTTC
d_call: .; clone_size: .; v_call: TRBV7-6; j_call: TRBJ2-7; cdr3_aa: CASSRAPGVAYEQYF; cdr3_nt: TGTGCCAGCAGCCGTGCTCCAGGGGTGGCCTACGAGCAGTACTTC
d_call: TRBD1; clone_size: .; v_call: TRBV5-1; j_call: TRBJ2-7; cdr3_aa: CASSLADRADEQYF; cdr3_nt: TGCGCCAGCAGCTTGGCGGACAGGGCTGACGAGCAGTACTTC
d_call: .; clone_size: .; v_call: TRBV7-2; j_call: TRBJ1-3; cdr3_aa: CASSSARRTGNTIYF; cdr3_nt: TGTGCCAGCAGCTCGGCTCGAAGGACTGGAAACACCATATATTTT
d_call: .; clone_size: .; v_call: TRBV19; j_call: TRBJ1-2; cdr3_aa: CASSISQGRDYTF; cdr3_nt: TGTGCCAGTAGTATCTCCCAGGGAAGAGACTACACCTTC
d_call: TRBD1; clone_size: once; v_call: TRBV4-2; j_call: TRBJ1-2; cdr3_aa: CASSHEGQGMSPYGYTF; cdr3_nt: TGTGCCAGCAGCCATGAGGGACAGGGTATGTCCCCCTATGGCTACACCTTC
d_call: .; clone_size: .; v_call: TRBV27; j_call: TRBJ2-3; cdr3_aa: CASRIEAATTDTQYF; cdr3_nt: TGTGCCAGTAGGATCGAAGCGGCAACCACAGATACGCAGTATTTT
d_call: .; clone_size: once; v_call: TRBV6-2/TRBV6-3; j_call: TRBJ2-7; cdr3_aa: CASSSAAPYEQYF; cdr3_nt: TGTGCCAGCAGTTCGGCAGCCCCCTACGAGCAGTACTTC
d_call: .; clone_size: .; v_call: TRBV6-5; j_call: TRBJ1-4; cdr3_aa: CASKIDRRQAGKLFF; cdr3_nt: TGTGCCAGCAAGATCGACAGACGGCAGGCAGGAAAACTGTTTTTT
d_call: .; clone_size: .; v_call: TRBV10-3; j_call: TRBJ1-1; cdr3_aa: CAISESGARNTEAFF; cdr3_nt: TGTGCCATCAGTGAGTCAGGGGCTCGGAACACTGAAGCTTTCTTT
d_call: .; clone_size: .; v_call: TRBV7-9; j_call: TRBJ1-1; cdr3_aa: CASSAMGAEYTEAFF; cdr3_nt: TGTGCCAGCAGCGCTATGGGGGCGGAGTACACTGAAGCTTTCTTT
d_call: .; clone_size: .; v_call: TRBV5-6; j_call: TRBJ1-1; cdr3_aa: CASSWALNTEAFF; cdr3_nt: TGTGCCAGCAGCTGGGCCCTGAACACTGAAGCTTTCTTT